This T cell receptor beta chain derives from a study of cytomegalovirus exposure and HLA in healthy donors. Clones were sequenced by immunoSEQ multiplex PCR, and TCRdb holds only the in-frame ones, with some missing. The sample has about 110,000 clones; around 89% are singletons. V trimming: 5 bases; J trimming: 5 bases; junction bases outside the gene matches: 13. The CDR3 is 16 residues long. CDR1 is SGHVS, CDR2 FQNEAQ, per germline. Material for sequencing was PBMCs. The rearrangement joins TRBV7-8 to TRBJ2-7; 9 bases are shared with TRBD1. This sequence was found in a woman between 18 and 30 years old in good health and CMV-seropositive. DNA for the CDR3: TGTGCCAGCAGCAAGACCGGACAGGGGTTTTGGGACGAGCAGTACTTC. It codes for CASSKTGQGFWDEQYF. Complete variable domain (other parts from reference TRBV7-8 and TRBJ2-7): GAGVSQSPRYKVAKRGQDVALRCDPISGHVSLFWYQQALGQGPEFLTYFQNEAQLDKSGLPSDRFFAERPEGSVSTLKIQRTQQEDSAVYLCASSKTGQGFWDEQYFGPGTRLTVT.